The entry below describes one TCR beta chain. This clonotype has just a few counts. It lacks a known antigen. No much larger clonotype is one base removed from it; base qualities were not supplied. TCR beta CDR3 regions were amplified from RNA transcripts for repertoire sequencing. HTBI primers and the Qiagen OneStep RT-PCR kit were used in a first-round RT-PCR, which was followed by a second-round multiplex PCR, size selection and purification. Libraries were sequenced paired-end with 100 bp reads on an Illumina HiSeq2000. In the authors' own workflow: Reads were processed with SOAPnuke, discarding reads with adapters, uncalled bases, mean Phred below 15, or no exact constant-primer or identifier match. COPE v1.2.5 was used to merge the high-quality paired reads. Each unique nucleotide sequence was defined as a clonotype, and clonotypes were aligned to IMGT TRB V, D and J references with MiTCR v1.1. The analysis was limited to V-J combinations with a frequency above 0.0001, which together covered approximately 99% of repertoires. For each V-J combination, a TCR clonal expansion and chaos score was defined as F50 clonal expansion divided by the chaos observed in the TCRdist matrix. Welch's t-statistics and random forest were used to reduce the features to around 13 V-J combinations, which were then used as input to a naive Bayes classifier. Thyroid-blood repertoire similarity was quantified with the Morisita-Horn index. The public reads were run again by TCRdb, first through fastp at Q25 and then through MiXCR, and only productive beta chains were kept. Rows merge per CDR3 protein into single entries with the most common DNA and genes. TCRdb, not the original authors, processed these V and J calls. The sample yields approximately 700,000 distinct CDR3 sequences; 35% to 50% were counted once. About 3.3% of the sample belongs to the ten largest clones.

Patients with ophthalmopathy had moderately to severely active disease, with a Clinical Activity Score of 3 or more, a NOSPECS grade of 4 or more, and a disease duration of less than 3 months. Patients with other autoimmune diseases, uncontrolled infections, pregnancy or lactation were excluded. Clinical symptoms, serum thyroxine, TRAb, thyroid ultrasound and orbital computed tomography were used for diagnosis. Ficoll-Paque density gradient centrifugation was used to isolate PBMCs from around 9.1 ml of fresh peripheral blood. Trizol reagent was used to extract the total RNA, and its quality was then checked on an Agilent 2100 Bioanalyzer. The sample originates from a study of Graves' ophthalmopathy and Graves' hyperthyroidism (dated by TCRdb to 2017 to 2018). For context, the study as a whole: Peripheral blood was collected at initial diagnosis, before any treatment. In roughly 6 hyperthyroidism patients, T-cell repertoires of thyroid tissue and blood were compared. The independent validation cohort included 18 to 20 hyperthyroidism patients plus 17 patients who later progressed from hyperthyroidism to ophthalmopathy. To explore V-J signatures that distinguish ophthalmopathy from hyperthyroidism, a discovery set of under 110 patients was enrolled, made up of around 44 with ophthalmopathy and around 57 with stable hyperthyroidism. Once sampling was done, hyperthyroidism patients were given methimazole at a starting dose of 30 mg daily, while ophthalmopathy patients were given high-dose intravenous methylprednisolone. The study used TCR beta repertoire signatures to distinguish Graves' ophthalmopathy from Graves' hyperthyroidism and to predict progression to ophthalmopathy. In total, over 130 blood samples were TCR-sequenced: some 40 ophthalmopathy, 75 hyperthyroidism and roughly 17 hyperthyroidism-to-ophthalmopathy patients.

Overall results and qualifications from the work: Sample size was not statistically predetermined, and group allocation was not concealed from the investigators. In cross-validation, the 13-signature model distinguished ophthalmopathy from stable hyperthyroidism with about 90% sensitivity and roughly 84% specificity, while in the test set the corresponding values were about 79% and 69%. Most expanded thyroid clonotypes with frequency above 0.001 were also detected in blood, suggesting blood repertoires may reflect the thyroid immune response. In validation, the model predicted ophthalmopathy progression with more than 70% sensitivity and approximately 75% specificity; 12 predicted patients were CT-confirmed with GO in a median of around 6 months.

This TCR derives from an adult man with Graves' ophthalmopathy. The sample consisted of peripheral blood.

The CDR3 sequence is CASSPGTQTEAFF. Here is the DNA: TGTGCCAGCTCACCGGGGACGCAGACTGAAGCTTTCTTT. The sequence joins TRBV18 to TRBJ1-1, with a tentative D gene TRBD1 over 5 matching bases. The germline V gene sets CDR1 to KGHSH and CDR2 to LQKENI. The CDR3 covers 13 residues, taking in both the cysteine and the phenylalanine. Only CDR3 DNA is held: 39 bases, read in frame from base 1. V was cut back by 3 bases and J by 5 bases, leaving a gap of 10 bases between them.